One and the same sample provided the 18 T cell receptor beta chains below, sequenced in a study of blood T cell repertoires in COVID-19 (dated by TCRdb to about 2020). Libraries were prepared through the immunoSEQ multiplex PCR assay. TCRdb limited this immuneACCESS table to in-frame rearrangements with V and J called. A share of clones is missing; checked studies link under half to unresolved V genes, and the rest is unexplained. Across this sample there are about 180,000 clones, with about nine tenths seen only once. The ten largest clones add up to 9% to 10% of the sample. Sequenced input: PBMCs or T cells enriched from blood (not recorded which). These receptor sequences come from a woman between 18 and 30 years old who had recovered from COVID-19.

This clone was seen only a few times. The chain recombines TRBV10-1 with TRBJ1-1; 8 bases map to TRBD1. The CDR3 loop spans 14 amino acids. V shed 4 bases and J 6 bases; nucleotides not matched to a gene: 7. Germline CDR1 WNHNN, CDR2 SYGVQD (reference sequence). The DNA of the CDR3 is TGCGCCAGCAGTGGGTTCGGGACAGGCCCTGAAGCTTTCTTT. Translated, it gives CASSGFGTGPEAFF.

This chain connects TRBV27 to TRBJ2-7; the D is unclear. CDR1 and CDR2 (germline): MNHEY, SMNVEV (reference sequence). CDR3 length: 13 amino acids. V shed 3 bases and J shed 2 bases, with 8 bases lying between them. CDR3 DNA sequence: TGTGCCAGCAGTTTTGGCGGAACCTACGAGCAGTACTTC. Residues: CASSFGGTYEQYF.

This chain links TRBV6-5 with TRBJ1-2, with D perhaps matching TRBD1 (6 bases). Germline values: CDR1 MNHEY, CDR2 SVGAGI. V shed 5 bases and J shed 3 bases, with 16 bases lying between them. This CDR3 contains 15 residues. The CDR3 reads CASSRGGEGDYGYTF. DNA of the CDR3: TGTGCCAGCAGTAGGGGGGGCGAGGGGGACTATGGCTACACCTTC.

The rearrangement joins TRBV18 to TRBJ2-1; 11 bases map to TRBD1. The CDR3 extends over 14 amino acids. The germline CDR1 and CDR2 sequences are KGHSH and LQKENI. The V and J ends lost 3 bases and 5 bases, in that order; junction bases with no gene match: 0. CDR3 coding DNA: TGTGCCAGCTCACCGGACAGGGGGCACAATGAGCAGTTCTTC. It yields the protein CASSPDRGHNEQFF.

The rearrangement links TRBV28 to TRBJ1-2, with D maybe TRBD1 (6 bases). The CDR3 is 13 residues long. Germline CDR1 is MDHEN and CDR2 is SYDVKM. Trimming left V 2 bases short and J 3 bases short, with 7 bases between. The CDR3 loop is CASSLPGDYGYTF. CDR3 DNA: TGTGCCAGCAGTTTACCAGGGGACTATGGCTACACCTTC.

V gene TRBV4-3 combines with J gene TRBJ1-1; 9 bases fit TRBD1. The CDR3 has 16 residues. The junction had 7 bases not matched to a gene; V was cut back by 4 bases and J by 1 base. The germline V gene has CDR1 LGHNA and CDR2 YSLEER. In nucleotides, the CDR3 is TGCGCCAGCAGCCCGTCAGGGACAGGGCAGAACACTGAAGCTTTCTTT. Translation: CASSPSGTGQNTEAFF.

This clone was counted once. The V and J genes are TRBV25-1 and TRBJ1-4; D possibly corresponds to TRBD1 (6 bases). Germline assignment: CDR1 MGHDK and CDR2 SYGVNS. The CDR3 is 15 residues long. Trimming pared 8 bases from V and 4 bases from J, leaving 17 bases between. This chain's CDR3 is CASPSPGQVNEKLFF. The CDR3 nucleotides read TGTGCCAGCCCTTCTCCGGGACAAGTTAATGAAAAACTGTTTTTT.

The chain combines TRBV28 with TRBJ2-3, with 9 bases that match TRBD1. CDR1 and CDR2 from the germline V gene are MDHEN and SYDVKM. With V trimmed by 5 bases and J by 3 bases, 6 bases remained unmatched. This CDR3 contains 15 residues. CDR3 nucleotide sequence: TGTGCCAGCAGTACCTCCGGGACAGGGACAGATACGCAGTATTTT. Translated, it gives CASSTSGTGTDTQYF.

This clone is a singleton in its sample. The rearrangement uses TRBV6-5 and TRBJ1-6; 8 bases map to TRBD1. Trimming removed 2 bases from V and 7 bases from J; junction bases left unmatched: 4. Germline lookup yields CDR1 MNHEY and CDR2 SVGAGI. This CDR3 comprises 15 residues. The chain's CDR3 is CASSYTYRGNSPLHF. CDR3 bases: TGTGCCAGCAGTTACACATACAGGGGGAATTCACCCCTCCACTTT.

A few counts support this clone. The V call is TRBV3-1 (or the pseudogene TRBV3-2), the J call TRBJ2-3, with TRBD2 matching over 8 bases. The junction had 9 bases not matched to a gene; V was cut back by 1 base and J by 0 bases. Germline values: CDR1 LGHDT, CDR2 YNNKEL (reference sequence). This CDR3 is built from 18 residues. The DNA of the CDR3 is TGTGCCAGCAGCCAAGTTGCACTAGCGGTGATTAGCACAGATACGCAGTATTTT. Translation gives CASSQVALAVISTDTQYF.

This clone was detected only once. The V call is TRBV19, the J call TRBJ2-5; D might be TRBD2 (5 bases). Trimming took off 6 bases at V and 0 bases at J, with 11 bases between the two ends. CDR1 LNHDA and CDR2 SQIVND come from the germline V gene (reference sequence). The CDR3 has 14 amino acids. The CDR3 spells CASRLDGNQETQYF. The CDR3 nucleotides are TGTGCCAGTAGACTAGACGGGAACCAAGAGACCCAGTACTTC.

The chain combines TRBV6-6 with TRBJ1-6, with D possibly TRBD1 on 6 matching bases. CDR3 size: 15 residues. Trimming took 2 bases from V and 6 from J, leaving 11 bases between them. Germline lookup yields CDR1 MNHNY and CDR2 SVGAGI (reference sequence). The chain's CDR3 is CASSYPPDSNSPLHF. The CDR3 bases are TGTGCCAGCAGTTACCCCCCGGACAGTAATTCACCCCTCCACTTT.

This clone was detected only once. The CDR3 nucleotides read TGTGCCAGCAGACAAGGACAGCAAACTAATGAAAAACTGTTTTTT. As protein: CASRQGQQTNEKLFF. This sequence joins TRBV6-5 and TRBJ1-4; D possibly corresponds to TRBD1 (6 bases). CDR3 length: 15 amino acids. Trimming stripped 6 bases from V and 1 base from J, with 12 bases between. Germline V CDR1 and CDR2: MNHEY, SVGAGI.

This clone was seen only once. The chain uses TRBV24-1 and TRBJ1-2; possible D gene TRBD1, 5 bases. Trimming cost V 2 bases and J 8 bases, with 11 bases left between them. The CDR3 length is 13 residues. Looked up from germline, CDR1 is KGHDR and CDR2 is SFDVKD. CDR3 amino acids: CATSDYGGEGYTF. CDR3 DNA: TGTGCCACCAGTGATTACGGGGGTGAGGGCTACACCTTC.

This chain uses TRBV20-1 with TRBJ2-5; the match to TRBD2 covers 10 bases. The ends lost 3 bases at V and 5 bases at J; junction bases unmatched: 9. Looked up from germline, CDR1 is DFQATT and CDR2 is SNEGSKA (reference sequence). This CDR3 region has 15 residues. CDR3 in DNA: TGCAGTGCTAGTTCGAGCGGGGGGGCCTTTGAGACCCAGTACTTC. Its translation is CSASSSGGAFETQYF.

In this sample, this clone turned up once. The chain employs TRBV4-2 and TRBJ1-4; possible D gene TRBD1, 6 bases. The germline V and J ends were trimmed by 2 bases and 6 bases, with 13 bases remaining between them. Per the germline V gene, CDR1 is LGHNA and CDR2 is YNFKEQ. The CDR3 sequence is 15 residues long. The CDR3 is CASSQQTGGDEKLFF. The CDR3 DNA is TGTGCCAGCAGCCAACAGACAGGCGGCGATGAAAAACTGTTTTTT.

V usage is TRBV5-6 and J usage is TRBJ1-2; possible D gene TRBD1, 6 bases. CDR3 size: 15 residues. Germline CDR1 and CDR2: SGHDT and YYEEEE. The V end was cut by 3 bases, the J end by 8 bases, with 20 bases between. The CDR3 bases are TGTGCCAGCAGCTCCCACGTTAGGGGGACGGAGGGCTACACCTTC. Its translation is CASSSHVRGTEGYTF.

V is TRBV11-2 and J is TRBJ1-2; D is unclear. The V gene lost 1 base and the J gene lost 4 bases, with 7 bases spanning the gap. The CDR3 has 13 residues. Germline CDR1 and CDR2: SGHAT and FQNNGV. CDR3 bases: TGTGCCAGCAGCTTAGGGGGAGGCTATGGCTACACCTTC. Translated: CASSLGGGYGYTF.